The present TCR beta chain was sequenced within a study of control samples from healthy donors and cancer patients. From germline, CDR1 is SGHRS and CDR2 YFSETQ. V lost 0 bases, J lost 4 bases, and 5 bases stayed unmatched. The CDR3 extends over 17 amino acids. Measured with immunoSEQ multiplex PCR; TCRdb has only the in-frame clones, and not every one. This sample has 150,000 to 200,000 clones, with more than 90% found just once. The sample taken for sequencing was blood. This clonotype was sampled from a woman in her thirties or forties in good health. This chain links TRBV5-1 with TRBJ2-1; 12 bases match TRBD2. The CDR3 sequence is CASSLGTSGDTYNEQFF. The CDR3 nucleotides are TGCGCCAGCAGCTTGGGGACTAGCGGGGATACTTACAATGAGCAGTTCTTC.